These T cell receptor beta chains were read from a single sample in a study of blood T cell repertoires in COVID-19. TCRdb keeps only in-frame clones here, not all; method: immunoSEQ multiplex PCR. The table has approximately 110,000 clones, around 83% seen once. The sequencing sample was made of peripheral blood. These receptors were obtained from an older woman with COVID-19, enrolled during active disease. Each CDR3 is given with its conserved first and last residue. A D gene is named only where the DNA matches it firmly. Expanded clones get a size class; other rows say once, few or many, or leave the size out.

D gene: -
J gene: TRBJ2-1
clone size: -
V gene: TRBV27
CDR3 DNA: TGTGCCAGCAGTTTAGGCCCCAATGAGCAGTTCTTC
CDR3 protein: CASSLGPNEQFF

D gene: -
J gene: TRBJ1-5
clone size: once
V gene: TRBV2
CDR3 DNA: TGTGCCAGCAGTGAAGCGCTTGGGGGGGACCAGCCCCAGCATTTT
CDR3 protein: CASSEALGGDQPQHF

D gene: TRBD1
J gene: TRBJ1-2
clone size: once
V gene: TRBV4-3
CDR3 DNA: TGCGCCAGCAGCCCCGGGACAGGGGGTGCCTATGGCTACACCTTC
CDR3 protein: CASSPGTGGAYGYTF

D gene: -
J gene: TRBJ1-2
clone size: -
V gene: TRBV6-6
CDR3 DNA: TGTGCCAGCCTACAGTCTTCTAACTATGGCTACACCTTC
CDR3 protein: CASLQSSNYGYTF

D gene: TRBD1
J gene: TRBJ1-1
clone size: -
V gene: TRBV5-4
CDR3 DNA: TGTGCCAGCAGTCGTTTTCGGGACAGCAATCTTGAAGCTTTCTTT
CDR3 protein: CASSRFRDSNLEAFF

D gene: -
J gene: TRBJ1-1
clone size: -
V gene: TRBV14
CDR3 DNA: TGTGCCAGCAGGTTAGGGGACACTGAAGCTTTCTTT
CDR3 protein: CASRLGDTEAFF

D gene: TRBD1
J gene: TRBJ2-7
clone size: -
V gene: TRBV25-1
CDR3 DNA: TGTGCCAGCGCCGGACAGGGGAAATCCTACGAGCAGTACTTC
CDR3 protein: CASAGQGKSYEQYF

D gene: TRBD1
J gene: TRBJ1-4
clone size: -
V gene: TRBV6-5
CDR3 DNA: TGTGCCAGCACCCCGGGGACAGGGATCGAAAAACTGTTTTTT
CDR3 protein: CASTPGTGIEKLFF

D gene: -
J gene: TRBJ1-6
clone size: -
V gene: TRBV10-1
CDR3 DNA: TGCGCCAGCAGACACATGGGCCGCTCCTATAATTCACCCCTCCACTTT
CDR3 protein: CASRHMGRSYNSPLHF

D gene: -
J gene: TRBJ1-1
clone size: few
V gene: TRBV21-1
CDR3 DNA: TGTGCCAGCAGCAAATTAAAAAATCCGCAGGACACTGAAGCTTTCTTT
CDR3 protein: CASSKLKNPQDTEAFF

D gene: -
J gene: TRBJ1-3
clone size: -
V gene: TRBV27
CDR3 DNA: TGTGCCAGCAGTTTATCCACAGGGATCGGAAACACCATATATTTT
CDR3 protein: CASSLSTGIGNTIYF

D gene: -
J gene: TRBJ1-2
clone size: -
V gene: TRBV12-3/TRBV12-4
CDR3 DNA: TGTGCCAGCAGTTTACAGGGCAACTATGGCTACACCTTC
CDR3 protein: CASSLQGNYGYTF

D gene: -
J gene: TRBJ1-1
clone size: -
V gene: TRBV5-1
CDR3 DNA: TGCGCCAGCAGCTTGAGGGGCGGGGGAACGGGCACTGAAGCTTTCTTT
CDR3 protein: CASSLRGGGTGTEAFF

D gene: -
J gene: TRBJ1-6
clone size: -
V gene: TRBV20-1
CDR3 DNA: TGCAGTGCTAGTGCTGGTGCCGAGAATTCACCCCTCCACTTT
CDR3 protein: CSASAGAENSPLHF

D gene: TRBD2
J gene: TRBJ2-7
clone size: -
V gene: TRBV6-5
CDR3 DNA: TGTGCCAGCAGCGGACTAGCGGGGTCCTACGAGCAGTACTTC
CDR3 protein: CASSGLAGSYEQYF

D gene: -
J gene: TRBJ1-6
clone size: many
V gene: TRBV5-4
CDR3 DNA: TGTGCCAGCAGCTTGGGGACATACTCTCCTAATTCACCCCTCCACTTT
CDR3 protein: CASSLGTYSPNSPLHF

D gene: -
J gene: TRBJ1-2
clone size: -
V gene: TRBV3-1/TRBV3-2
CDR3 DNA: TGTGCCAGCAGGATCAAGGGAGCTAACTATGGCTACACCTTC
CDR3 protein: CASRIKGANYGYTF

D gene: TRBD1
J gene: TRBJ1-1
clone size: -
V gene: TRBV4-1
CDR3 DNA: TGCGCCAGCAGCCCCCGGGACAGCCAAGAGAACACTGAAGCTTTCTTT
CDR3 protein: CASSPRDSQENTEAFF

D gene: -
J gene: TRBJ2-3
clone size: -
V gene: TRBV20-1
CDR3 DNA: TGCAGTGCTCCCAGCGTGGATACGCAGTATTTT
CDR3 protein: CSAPSVDTQYF

D gene: -
J gene: TRBJ1-5
clone size: -
V gene: TRBV11-2
CDR3 DNA: TGTGCCAGCAGCTTAGGATATACAGAACTTCAGCCCCAGCATTTT
CDR3 protein: CASSLGYTELQPQHF

D gene: TRBD1
J gene: TRBJ1-1
clone size: -
V gene: TRBV7-6
CDR3 DNA: TGTGCCAGCAGTAAGACAGGGTCTCCGAACACTGAAGCTTTCTTT
CDR3 protein: CASSKTGSPNTEAFF

D gene: TRBD1
J gene: TRBJ2-3
clone size: -
V gene: TRBV5-1
CDR3 DNA: TGCGCCAGCAGCTTGGCGAGGGACAGACTCACAGATACGCAGTATTTT
CDR3 protein: CASSLARDRLTDTQYF

D gene: TRBD1
J gene: TRBJ1-1
clone size: -
V gene: TRBV5-1
CDR3 DNA: TGCGCCAGCAGCCCGGACCCGACAGGGGGCCTCACTGAAGCTTTCTTT
CDR3 protein: CASSPDPTGGLTEAFF

D gene: -
J gene: TRBJ1-2
clone size: once
V gene: TRBV5-1
CDR3 DNA: TGCGCCAGCAGCTCGACCTCGGACATAGGCTATGGCTACACCTTC
CDR3 protein: CASSSTSDIGYGYTF

D gene: TRBD1
J gene: TRBJ1-6
clone size: few
V gene: TRBV6-5
CDR3 DNA: TGTGCCAGCGTTCCAGGGGGCGCGGACTCACCCCTCCACTTT
CDR3 protein: CASVPGGADSPLHF

D gene: -
J gene: TRBJ1-2
clone size: few
V gene: TRBV6-5
CDR3 DNA: TGTGCCAGCAGTCCCCGGGGAAGCAATGGCTACACCTTC
CDR3 protein: CASSPRGSNGYTF

D gene: TRBD2
J gene: TRBJ2-2
clone size: -
V gene: TRBV4-1
CDR3 DNA: TGCGCCAGCAGCCGCATGGGACTAGCGTCGCCCACCGGGGAGCTGTTTTTT
CDR3 protein: CASSRMGLASPTGELFF

D gene: TRBD1
J gene: TRBJ1-2
clone size: -
V gene: TRBV6-5
CDR3 DNA: TGTGCCACACGACCAGGGGGAAACTATGGCTACACCTTC
CDR3 protein: CATRPGGNYGYTF

D gene: -
J gene: TRBJ2-2
clone size: -
V gene: TRBV11-3
CDR3 DNA: TGTGCCAGCAGCTTATGGTCCGGGACTAACACCGGGGAGCTGTTTTTT
CDR3 protein: CASSLWSGTNTGELFF

D gene: -
J gene: TRBJ1-1
clone size: -
V gene: TRBV2
CDR3 DNA: TGTGCCAGCAGTGAACGGGGGGGCAAGAACACTGAAGCTTTCTTT
CDR3 protein: CASSERGGKNTEAFF